This is a list of T cell receptor beta chains from one sample in a study of human T cells and chemical hapten exposure. Via MiXCR, TCRdb re-called the RACE reads, giving one row per CDR3 protein. The table has nearly 55,000 distinct CDR3 sequences, more than 9% seen once. The sample was whole blood, taken in connection with sensitization to the hapten diphenylcyclopropenone (DPC). These receptors came from a woman aged 45-65 years with alopecia areata. Some clones in this sample may be carry-over from other donors' samples. Both conserved end residues are part of each CDR3. The D gene is left open where the match is weak. Rows give clone size only sometimes, using once, few, many, or a class for an expanded clone.

j_call | v_call | clone_size | d_call | cdr3_aa | cdr3_nt
TRBJ2-7 | TRBV5-5 | many | TRBD1 | CASSFGQGDYEQYF | TGTGCCAGCAGCTTCGGACAGGGGGACTACGAGCAGTACTTC
TRBJ2-3 | TRBV27 | . | . | CASSPYRGGTDTQYF | TGTGCCAGCTCCCCATACCGTGGTGGCACAGATACGCAGTATTTT
TRBJ1-2 | TRBV6-2/TRBV6-3 | few | . | CASRIGTSNNYGYTF | TGTGCCAGCAGGATCGGGACAAGTAATAACTATGGCTACACCTTC
TRBJ2-3 | TRBV7-2 | . | . | CASSLASDTDTQYF | TGTGCCAGCAGCTTAGCTAGCGACACAGATACGCAGTATTTT
TRBJ1-1 | TRBV12-3/TRBV12-4 | . | . | CASSFVQNTEAFF | TGTGCCAGCAGTTTCGTCCAGAACACTGAAGCTTTCTTT
TRBJ2-7 | TRBV19 | . | TRBD1 | CASSPSTGAPYEQYF | TGTGCCAGTAGTCCATCGACAGGGGCCCCCTACGAGCAGTACTTC
TRBJ1-2 | TRBV5-4 | many | . | CASSKDRSYTF | TGTGCCAGCAGTAAGGACAGAAGCTACACCTTC
TRBJ1-2 | TRBV18 | many | . | CASSLGDRSNYGYTF | TGTGCCAGCTCACTGGGGGACCGCTCTAACTATGGCTACACCTTC
TRBJ1-1 | TRBV6-1 | many | . | CASSESRALLTEAFF | TGTGCCAGCAGTGAATCCCGGGCCCTTTTGACTGAAGCTTTCTTT
TRBJ2-3 | TRBV12-3/TRBV12-4 | few | TRBD2 | CASSFFLSGSLDTDTQYF | TGTGCCAGCAGTTTTTTTCTTAGCGGGAGTTTGGATACAGATACGCAGTATTTT
TRBJ1-4 | TRBV6-6 | many | . | CASSYSTEKLFF | TGTGCCAGCAGTTACTCGACTGAAAAACTGTTTTTT
TRBJ2-7 | TRBV7-9 | few | TRBD2 | CASSPTWASGKSEQYF | TGTGCCAGCAGCCCTACTTGGGCTAGCGGGAAAAGCGAGCAGTACTTC
TRBJ2-7 | TRBV6-5 | once | . | CASSNSREQYF | TGTGCCAGCAGTAATTCACGGGAGCAGTACTTC
TRBJ1-1 | TRBV28 | few | . | CASSLRSGVGNTEAFF | TGTGCCAGCAGTTTACGGTCAGGGGTGGGGAACACTGAAGCTTTCTTT
TRBJ2-1 | TRBV18 | few | TRBD1 | CASSPPRTGERNEQFF | TGTGCCAGCTCACCACCCCGGACAGGGGAGAGAAATGAGCAGTTCTTC